The T cell receptor beta chain described here comes from a study of T cells after yellow fever vaccination. Study-wide background: Those fractions that held only low numbers of cells were prepared using the SMART-Seq v4 Ultra Low Input RNA kit. Study-wide results and limits: Although the secondary response was weaker, it peaked faster, at day 5 versus 15. Clones that expanded after primary vaccination mostly reappeared after the booster (around 96% CD4, 88% CD8). The presence of abundant clonotypes contaminating from the bulk population was possible in FACS-sorted repertoires.

For this clonotype: Its antigen remains unidentified.

TCRdb re-called the 5' RACE reads with MiXCR, one entry per CDR3 protein. The sample has 150,000 to 200,000 distinct CDR3 sequences, almost 7% seen once. Germline assignment: CDR1 LGHNA and CDR2 YSLEER. The CDR3 covers 14 residues. Trimming stripped 0 bases from V and 6 bases from J, with 11 bases between. The rearrangement joins TRBV4-3 to TRBJ1-1; D possibly corresponds to TRBD1 (5 bases). This clonotype originated in a man between 18 and 29 years old who received the YFV17D yellow fever vaccine. Sequenced material: CD4+ T cells sorted from PBMCs, taken 5 days after the first yellow fever vaccination. The CDR3 DNA reads TGCGCCAGCAGCCAAGAGGGGGGGTTGGCTGAAGCTTTCTTT. Translation gives CASSQEGGLAEAFF.